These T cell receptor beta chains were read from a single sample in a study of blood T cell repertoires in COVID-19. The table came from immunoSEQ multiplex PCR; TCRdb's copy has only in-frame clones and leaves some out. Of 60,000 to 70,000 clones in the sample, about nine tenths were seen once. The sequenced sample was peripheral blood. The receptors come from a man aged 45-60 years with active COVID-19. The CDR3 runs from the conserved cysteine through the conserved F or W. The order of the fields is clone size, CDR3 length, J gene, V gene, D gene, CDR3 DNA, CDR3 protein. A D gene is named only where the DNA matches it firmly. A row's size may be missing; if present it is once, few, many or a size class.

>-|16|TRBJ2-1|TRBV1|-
TGCACCAGCAGCACCCCACCCCGGGTTTTGGGCAATGAGCAGTTCTTC
CTSSTPPRVLGNEQFF
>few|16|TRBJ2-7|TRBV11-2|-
TGTGCCAGCAGCTTAGTCTCGTCAGGGCGTCGCTACGAGCAGTACTTC
CASSLVSSGRRYEQYF
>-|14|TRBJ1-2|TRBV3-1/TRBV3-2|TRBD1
TGTGCCAGCAGCCGGGACAGGGGTCGCTCTGGCTACACCTTC
CASSRDRGRSGYTF
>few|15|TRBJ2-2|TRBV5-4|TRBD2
TGTGCCAGCAGCCGACGACTAGCGGGAGCCGGGGAGCTGTTTTTT
CASSRRLAGAGELFF
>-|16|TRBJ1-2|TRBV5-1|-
TGCGCCAGCAGCTCGGACCCCTGGGCCGGGAATGGTGGCTACACCTTC
CASSSDPWAGNGGYTF
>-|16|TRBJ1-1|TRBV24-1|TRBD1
TGTGCCACCAGTGATGGGCCCGGACAGGGGAGGGCTGAAGCTTTCTTT
CATSDGPGQGRAEAFF
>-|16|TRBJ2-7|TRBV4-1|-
TGCGCCAGCAGCCAGGCGGACTCGGACGGGTCCTACGAGCAGTACTTC
CASSQADSDGSYEQYF
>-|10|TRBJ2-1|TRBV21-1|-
TGTGCCTGGCTGGTCCCCCAGCAGTTCTTC
CAWLVPQQFF
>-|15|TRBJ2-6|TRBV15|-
TGTGCCACCAGCAGTTACGGTACTGGGGCCAACGTCCTGACTTTC
CATSSYGTGANVLTF
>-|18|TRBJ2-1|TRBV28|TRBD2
TGTGCCAGCAGTTTATTGGGTTGGGGCGAGAGCGGGAGGGCCGGGCAGTTCTTC
CASSLLGWGESGRAGQFF
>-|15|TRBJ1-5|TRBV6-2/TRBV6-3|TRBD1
TGTGCCAGCAGTTCCGCTGACAGGGTAAATCAGCCCCAGCATTTT
CASSSADRVNQPQHF
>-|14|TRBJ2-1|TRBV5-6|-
TGTGCCAGCAGCTTGGACAGCTCCTACAATGAGCAGTTCTTC
CASSLDSSYNEQFF
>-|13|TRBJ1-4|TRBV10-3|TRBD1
TGTGCCAACCGGGACAGCGATAATGAAAAACTGTTTTTT
CANRDSDNEKLFF
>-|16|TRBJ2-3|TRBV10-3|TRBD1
TGTGCCATCAGTGAGCGGGGGACAGGCGACACAGATACGCAGTATTTT
CAISERGTGDTDTQYF
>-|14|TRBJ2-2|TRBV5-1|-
TGCGCCAGCAGCTTGGCCGGGAACACCGGGGAGCTGTTTTTT
CASSLAGNTGELFF
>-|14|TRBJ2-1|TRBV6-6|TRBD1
TGTGCCAGCATTGAATTCGGGACAGAAGGCCAAGCGTTCTTC
CASIEFGTEGQAFF
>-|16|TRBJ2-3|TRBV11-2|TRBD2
TGTGCCAGCAGCCGGACTAGGGGACCCCCCACAGATACGCAGTATTTT
CASSRTRGPPTDTQYF
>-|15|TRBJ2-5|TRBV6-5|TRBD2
TGTGCCAGCAGTTACCGGGACTACCCCCAAGAGATCCAGTACTTC
CASSYRDYPQEIQYF
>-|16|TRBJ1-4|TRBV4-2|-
TGTGCCAGCAGCCAAGAAGGAGGAGGCACTAATGAAAAACTGTTTTTT
CASSQEGGGTNEKLFF
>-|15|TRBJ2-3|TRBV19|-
TGTGCCAGTTCTAGGAGGCCAGGGGGCACAGATACGCAGTATTTT
CASSRRPGGTDTQYF
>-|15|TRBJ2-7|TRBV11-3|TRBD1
TGTGCCAGCAGCTTATGGACAGGGCTAGGAGGGGAGCAGTACTTC
CASSLWTGLGGEQYF
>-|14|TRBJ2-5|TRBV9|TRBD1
TGTGCCAGCAGCCCCGGACAGGGCCAAGAGACCCAGTACTTC
CASSPGQGQETQYF
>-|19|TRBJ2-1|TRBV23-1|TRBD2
TGCGCCAGCAGTCAATCAGTAGGTTGCGGGAGGCTCATATACACTGAGCAGTTCTTC
CASSQSVGCGRLIYTEQFF
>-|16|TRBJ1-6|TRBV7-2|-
TGTGCCAGCAGCTTAGACCGGGACAAAGTATATTCACCCCTCCACTTT
CASSLDRDKVYSPLHF
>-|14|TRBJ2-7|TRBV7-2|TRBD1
TGTGCCAGCAGCTTAAGGGTCAGGGGGCGTGAGCAGTACTTC
CASSLRVRGREQYF
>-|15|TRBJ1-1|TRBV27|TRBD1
TGTGCCAGCAAACTATTGGGACAGGAAAACACTGAAGCTTTCTTT
CASKLLGQENTEAFF
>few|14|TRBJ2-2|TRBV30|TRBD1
TGTGCCTGGAGTGTACAGGGGGCCGGCGGGGAGCTGTTTTTT
CAWSVQGAGGELFF
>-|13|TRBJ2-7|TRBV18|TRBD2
TGTGCCAGCTCACCCGGCGGGGGGAACGAGCAGTACTTC
CASSPGGGNEQYF
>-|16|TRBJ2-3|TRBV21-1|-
-
CASSKRWGGGTDTQYF
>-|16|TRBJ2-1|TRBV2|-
TGTGCCAGCAGTTTGGGCCCCTCCCTCTCCTACAATGAGCAGTTCTTC
CASSLGPSLSYNEQFF
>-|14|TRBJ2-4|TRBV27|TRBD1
TGTGCCAGCAGATACACCCACAGGGGGAACATTCAGTACTTC
CASRYTHRGNIQYF
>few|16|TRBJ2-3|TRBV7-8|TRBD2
TGTGCCAGCAGCTTAGTTGGCGGGAGGGGCACAGATACGCAGTATTTT
CASSLVGGRGTDTQYF
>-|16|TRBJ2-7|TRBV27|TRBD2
TGTGCCAGCAAACTAGCGGGAGGGCCTGTTGCCTACGAGCAGTACTTC
CASKLAGGPVAYEQYF
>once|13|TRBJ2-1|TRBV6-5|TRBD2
TGTGCCAGAGCGGGGGGGCCCGTCAATGAGCAGTTCTTC
CARAGGPVNEQFF
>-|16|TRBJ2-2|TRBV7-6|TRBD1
TGTGCCAGCAGCACCCGACAGGGTCTAAGGACCGGGGAGCTGTTTTTT
CASSTRQGLRTGELFF
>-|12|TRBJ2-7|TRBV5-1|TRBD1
TGCGCCAGCAGCTTTACAGGGGGCGAGCAGTACTTC
CASSFTGGEQYF